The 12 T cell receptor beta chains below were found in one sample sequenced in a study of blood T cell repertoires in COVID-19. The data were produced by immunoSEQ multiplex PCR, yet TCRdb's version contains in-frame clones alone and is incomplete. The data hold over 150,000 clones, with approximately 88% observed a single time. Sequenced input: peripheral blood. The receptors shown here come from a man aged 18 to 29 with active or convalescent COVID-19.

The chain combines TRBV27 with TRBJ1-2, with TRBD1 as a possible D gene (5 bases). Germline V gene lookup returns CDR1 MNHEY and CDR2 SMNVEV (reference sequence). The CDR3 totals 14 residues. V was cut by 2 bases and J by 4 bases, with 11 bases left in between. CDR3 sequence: CASSLTVGAYGYTF. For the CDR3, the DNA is TGTGCCAGCAGTTTAACAGTAGGGGCCTATGGCTACACCTTC.

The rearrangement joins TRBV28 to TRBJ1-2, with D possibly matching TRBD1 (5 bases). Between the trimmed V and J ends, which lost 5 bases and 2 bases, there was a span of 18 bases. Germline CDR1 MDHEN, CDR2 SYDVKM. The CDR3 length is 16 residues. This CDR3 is CASSGEGAKDNYGYTF. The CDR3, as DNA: TGTGCCAGCAGTGGTGAAGGGGCGAAGGACAACTATGGCTACACCTTC.

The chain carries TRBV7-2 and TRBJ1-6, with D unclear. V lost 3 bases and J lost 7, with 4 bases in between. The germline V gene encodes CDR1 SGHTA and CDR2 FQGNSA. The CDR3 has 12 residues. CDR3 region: CASSFVNSPLHF. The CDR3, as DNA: TGTGCCAGCAGCTTTGTAAATTCACCCCTCCACTTT.

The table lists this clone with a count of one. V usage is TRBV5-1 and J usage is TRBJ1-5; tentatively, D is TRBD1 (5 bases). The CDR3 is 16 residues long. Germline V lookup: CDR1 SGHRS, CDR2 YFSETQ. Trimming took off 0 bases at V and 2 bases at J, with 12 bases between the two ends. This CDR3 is CASSLGPQGRNQPQHF. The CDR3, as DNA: TGCGCCAGCAGCTTGGGCCCCCAGGGCCGCAATCAGCCCCAGCATTTT.

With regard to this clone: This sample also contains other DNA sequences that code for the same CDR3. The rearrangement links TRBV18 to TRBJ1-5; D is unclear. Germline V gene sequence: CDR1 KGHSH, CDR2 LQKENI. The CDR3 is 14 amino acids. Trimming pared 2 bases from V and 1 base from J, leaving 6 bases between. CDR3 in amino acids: CASSPGGSNQPQHF. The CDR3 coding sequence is TGTGCCAGCTCACCAGGAGGGAGCAATCAGCCCCAGCATTTT.

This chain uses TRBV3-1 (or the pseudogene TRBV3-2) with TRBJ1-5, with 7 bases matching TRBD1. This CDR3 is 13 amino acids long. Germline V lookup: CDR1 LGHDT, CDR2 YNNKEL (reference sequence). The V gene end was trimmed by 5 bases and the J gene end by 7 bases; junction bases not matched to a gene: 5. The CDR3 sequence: CASSVDRVQPQHF. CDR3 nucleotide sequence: TGTGCCAGCAGCGTCGACAGGGTGCAGCCCCAGCATTTT.

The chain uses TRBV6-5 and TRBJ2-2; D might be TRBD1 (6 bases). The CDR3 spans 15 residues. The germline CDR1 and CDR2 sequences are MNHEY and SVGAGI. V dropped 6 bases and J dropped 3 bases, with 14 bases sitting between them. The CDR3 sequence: CASRRQGRDTGELFF. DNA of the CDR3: TGTGCCAGCAGAAGGCAGGGGCGGGACACCGGGGAGCTGTTTTTT.

CDR3 coding DNA: TGCGCCAGCACTCTGGGGCTAGCGGATAGCACAGATACGCAGTATTTT. Protein product: CASTLGLADSTDTQYF. V gene TRBV5-1 combines with J gene TRBJ2-3; 7 positions agree with TRBD2. Germline V gene lookup returns CDR1 SGHRS and CDR2 YFSETQ. This CDR3 comprises 16 residues. V lost 6 bases to trimming and J lost 0 bases; unmatched junction nucleotides: 10.

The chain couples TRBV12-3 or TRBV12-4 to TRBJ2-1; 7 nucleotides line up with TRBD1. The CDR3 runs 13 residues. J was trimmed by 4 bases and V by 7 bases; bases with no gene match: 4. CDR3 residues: CASIRDSYNEQFF. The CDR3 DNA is TGTGCCAGCATCCGGGACAGTTACAATGAGCAGTTCTTC.

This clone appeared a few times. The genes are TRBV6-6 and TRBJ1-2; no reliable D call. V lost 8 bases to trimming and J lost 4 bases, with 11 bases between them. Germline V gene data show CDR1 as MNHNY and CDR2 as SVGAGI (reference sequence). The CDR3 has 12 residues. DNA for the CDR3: TGTGCCAGCCGGATGAGGAGCTATGGCTACACCTTC. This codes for CASRMRSYGYTF.

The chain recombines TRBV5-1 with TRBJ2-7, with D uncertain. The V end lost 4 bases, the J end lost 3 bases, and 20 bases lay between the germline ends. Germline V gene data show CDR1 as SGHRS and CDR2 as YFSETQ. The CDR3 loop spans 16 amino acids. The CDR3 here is CASSVEGGRRHYEQYF. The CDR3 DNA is TGCGCCAGCAGCGTGGAAGGCGGCCGACGGCACTACGAGCAGTACTTC.

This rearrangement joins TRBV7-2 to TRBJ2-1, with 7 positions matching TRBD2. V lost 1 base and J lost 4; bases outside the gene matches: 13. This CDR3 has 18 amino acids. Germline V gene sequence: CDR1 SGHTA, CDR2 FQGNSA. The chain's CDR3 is CASSLGGWSGIGYNEQFF. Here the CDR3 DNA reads TGTGCCAGCAGCTTAGGAGGGTGGAGCGGGATTGGGTACAATGAGCAGTTCTTC.